What follows describes a single T cell receptor beta chain. Its antigen is not identified. The data were taken from a study of CXCR3-negative and CXCR3-positive naive CD8 T cells. Broader study findings: For the naive subsets, surface CD5 was similar, and TCR strength was inferred from TRB CDR3 properties. TRBV-TRBJ usage was similar across naive CXCR3 subsets but distinct in memory cells.

The germline V gene has CDR1 SGDLS and CDR2 YYNGEE. This CDR3 region has 12 residues. Carrying UMI labels, the TRB cDNA libraries were prepared through 5' RACE. TCRdb reworked the 5' RACE reads into one entry per CDR3 protein, no DNA. The sample data list 45,000 to 60,000 distinct CDR3 sequences. The V gene is TRBV9, the J gene TRBJ2-5; TCRdb's D call, TRBD1, is unchecked because there is no DNA. This TCR was sampled from a human donor in good health. Some clones in this sample may be carry-over from other donors' samples. Sequencing used memory CD8+ T cells from blood. The CDR3 sequence: CASSGREETQYF.